Here is one T cell receptor (beta chain) with its context. Its antigen is as yet unknown. These data are taken from a study of T cells after posttransplantation cyclophosphamide. Study-wide results and limits: TRB overlap between skin or GI tissue T cells and blood was limited. Donor-recipient repertoire similarity was low at 1-2 months, rising over year one.

The naive gate required viable CD3+CD4+ or CD3+CD8+ cells with CCR7+CD45RA+CD45RO-CD95-CD27+CD28+ phenotype. Peripheral blood was collected from the related graft donor on the marrow donation day. Assay used: immunoSEQ multiplex PCR; TCRdb lists only in-frame clones, some missing. Of roughly 23,000 clones in the sample, less than 98% were seen once. The receptor's source is a man in his fifties in good health, CMV-negative, and a related stem cell transplant donor. Input material: naive CD4+ T cells sorted from PBMCs.

The CDR3 nucleotides are TGTGCCAGCAGTCCAGGGTGGGTGAGCTATGGCTACACCTTC. Translated, it gives CASSPGWVSYGYTF. This chain connects TRBV2 to TRBJ1-2, with a tentative D call TRBD1 (5 bases). Trimming stripped 5 bases from V and 4 bases from J, with 14 bases between. The germline V gene encodes CDR1 SNHLY and CDR2 FYNNEI. The CDR3 is made up of 14 amino acids.